A selection of T cell receptor beta chains follows, all from one sample in a study of human thymus T cells. Here immunoSEQ multiplex PCR was the method, and the copy in TCRdb shows in-frame clones only, minus some. The repertoire holds fewer than 55,000 clones, with about 93% as singletons. Sequencing input: blood. These receptor sequences come from a boy under three years old with a congenital heart defect but otherwise immunologically healthy. Both conserved end residues are part of each CDR3. A D gene is named only where the DNA matches it firmly. Expanded clones get a size class; other rows say once, few or many, or leave the size out.

J	D	size	V	CDR3	DNA
TRBJ2-1	TRBD2	.	TRBV7-2	CASRFGTTNEQFF	TGTGCCAGCAGGTTCGGGACTACCAATGAGCAGTTCTTC
TRBJ2-3	.	.	TRBV4-3	CASSQDYRIRTDTQYF	TGCGCCAGCAGCCAAGATTATCGTATACGCACAGATACGCAGTATTTT
TRBJ1-1	.	.	TRBV28	CASSTRTVLNTEAFF	TGTGCCAGCAGTACCCGGACAGTTCTGAACACTGAAGCTTTCTTT
TRBJ1-5	.	.	TRBV4-1	CASSLGAPYSNQPQHF	TGCGCCAGCAGCCTGGGGGCCCCTTATAGCAATCAGCCCCAGCATTTT
TRBJ2-7	TRBD1	once	TRBV10-3	CAISGTGRYEQYF	TGTGCCATCAGTGGGACAGGGAGGTACGAGCAGTACTTC
TRBJ2-7	.	once	TRBV10-3	CAISESTFSYEQYF	TGTGCCATCAGTGAGTCGACGTTCTCCTACGAGCAGTACTTC
TRBJ2-7	TRBD1	.	TRBV11-2	CASSPSTGEEQYF	TGTGCCAGCAGCCCATCGACAGGGGAGGAGCAGTACTTC
TRBJ2-3	TRBD2	few	TRBV25-1	CASSEYSGGADTQYF	TGTGCCAGCAGTGAATATAGCGGGGGGGCAGATACGCAGTATTTT
TRBJ2-6	.	.	TRBV7-9	CAIPQGAGNVLTF	TGTGCCATCCCCCAGGGCGCAGGCAACGTCCTGACTTTC
TRBJ1-2	TRBD1	.	TRBV4-1	CASSQDRGYGYTF	TGCGCCAGCAGCCAAGACAGGGGGTATGGCTACACCTTC
TRBJ1-1	TRBD1	.	TRBV11-3	CASSLGQGAYEAFF	TGTGCCAGCAGTCTAGGACAGGGGGCATATGAAGCTTTCTTT
TRBJ2-1	.	.	TRBV5-1	CASSSGSYNEQFF	TGCGCCAGCAGCTCTGGGTCTTACAATGAGCAGTTCTTC
TRBJ2-7	TRBD1	.	TRBV5-4	CASSWTGGEQYF	TGTGCCAGCAGCTGGACAGGGGGCGAGCAGTACTTC
TRBJ1-5	TRBD1	.	TRBV6-5	CASSWGRGNQPQHF	TGTGCCAGCAGTTGGGGCAGGGGGAATCAGCCCCAGCATTTT
TRBJ1-1	.	.	TRBV6-6	CASSYSRGTEAFF	TGTGCCAGCAGTTACTCGCGGGGAACTGAAGCTTTCTTT
TRBJ2-5	TRBD2	.	TRBV4-1	CASSPRRTSGQETQYF	TGCGCCAGCAGCCCGCGAAGGACTAGCGGGCAAGAGACCCAGTACTTC
TRBJ1-6	.	once	TRBV5-5	CASSFYREAYNSPLHF	TGTGCCAGCAGCTTTTACAGGGAGGCCTATAATTCACCCCTCCACTTT
TRBJ2-3	.	.	TRBV30	CAWSVMDYRQTDTQYF	TGTGCCTGGAGTGTAATGGACTACCGACAGACAGATACGCAGTATTTT
TRBJ2-7	.	few	TRBV13	CASSPRGAYEQYF	TGTGCCAGCAGCCCCCGGGGAGCCTACGAGCAGTACTTC
TRBJ2-3	.	.	TRBV5-6	CASSARNTQYF	TGTGCCAGCAGCGCTAGGAATACGCAGTATTTT
TRBJ2-3	TRBD2	.	TRBV7-8	CASSATSGGTDTQYF	TGTGCCAGCAGCGCGACTAGCGGGGGCACAGATACGCAGTATTTT
TRBJ2-3	TRBD2	.	TRBV5-4	CASSLAGGGRGDTQYF	TGTGCCAGCAGCTTGGCCGGCGGGGGGCGTGGAGATACGCAGTATTTT
TRBJ1-2	TRBD1	.	TRBV5-1	CASSPGTGIYGYTF	TGCGCCAGCAGCCCCGGGACAGGCATATATGGCTACACCTTC
TRBJ2-5	TRBD2	.	TRBV7-9	CASSPGTSGGIYQETQYF	TGTGCCAGCAGCCCCGGGACTAGCGGGGGCATTTACCAAGAGACCCAGTACTTC
TRBJ2-7	.	.	TRBV9	CASSVVAEQYF	TGTGCCAGCAGCGTAGTGGCAGAGCAGTACTTC
TRBJ1-6	.	few	TRBV7-9	CASSLGRDSPLHF	TGTGCCAGCAGCTTAGGTAGGGATTCACCCCTCCACTTT
TRBJ1-6	TRBD1	.	TRBV9	CASSATGSRSPLHF	TGTGCCAGCAGCGCGACAGGGTCACGCTCACCCCTCCACTTT
TRBJ2-7	TRBD2	.	TRBV5-6	CASSLVLAGGPDSYEQYF	TGTGCCAGCAGCTTGGTCCTAGCGGGGGGGCCAGACTCCTACGAGCAGTACTTC
TRBJ1-1	TRBD1	.	TRBV9	CASSVGQGTEAFF	TGTGCCAGCAGCGTAGGACAGGGCACTGAAGCTTTCTTT
TRBJ2-1	TRBD2	.	TRBV11-2	CASSPLSGGGYNEQFF	TGTGCCAGCAGCCCACTTAGCGGGGGGGGTTACAATGAGCAGTTCTTC
TRBJ1-4	.	once	TRBV2	CASSAYRTGEKLFF	TGTGCCAGCAGTGCCTACAGAACTGGCGAAAAACTGTTTTTT
TRBJ2-3	.	.	TRBV4-1	CASSPQGGEGVTQYF	TGCGCCAGCAGCCCCCAAGGCGGTGAGGGGGTTACGCAGTATTTT
TRBJ2-3	TRBD1	.	TRBV29-1	CSVTGFGDTQYF	TGCAGCGTGACAGGGTTTGGAGATACGCAGTATTTT
TRBJ2-7	TRBD1	.	TRBV4-1	CASSQKGQRDEQYF	TGCGCCAGCAGCCAGAAGGGACAGAGAGACGAGCAGTACTTC
TRBJ2-6	.	.	TRBV5-1	CASSGRYSSGANVLTF	TGCGCCAGCAGTGGCAGGTATAGCTCTGGGGCCAACGTCCTGACTTTC
TRBJ1-4	.	.	TRBV25-1	CASSDSIGTTNEKLFF	TGTGCCAGCAGTGATAGTATCGGGACAACTAATGAAAAACTGTTTTTT
TRBJ1-2	.	.	TRBV6-1	CASSQDLWGYTF	TGTGCCAGCAGTCAGGACCTGTGGGGCTACACCTTC
TRBJ2-3	.	.	TRBV5-4	CASSIETDTQYF	TGTGCCAGCAGCATTGAAACAGATACGCAGTATTTT
TRBJ1-2	TRBD1	.	TRBV4-1	CASSPSSDRGRLGYGYTF	TGCGCCAGCAGCCCTTCCTCGGACAGGGGGCGACTCGGATATGGCTACACCTTC
TRBJ2-2	.	.	TRBV9	CASSVGSLLPPGELFF	TGTGCCAGCAGCGTAGGCTCACTCCTGCCCCCCGGGGAGCTGTTTTTT
TRBJ1-2	.	once	TRBV4-1	CASSPVGGVGYGYTF	TGTGCCAGCAGCCCTGTAGGGGGGGTGGGGTATGGCTACACCTTC
TRBJ2-3	.	.	TRBV5-1	CASSAGLADTQYF	TGCGCCAGCAGCGCTGGACTGGCAGATACGCAGTATTTT